The clone carrying this T cell receptor beta chain was observed at least ten times. Its antigen remains unknown. The data are from a study of Graves' ophthalmopathy and Graves' hyperthyroidism. General study findings and limits: The model predicted ophthalmopathy progression with 60% to 71% sensitivity and under 75% specificity.

The J segment lost 3 bases and the V segment lost 1 base, leaving 4 bases of the junction unmatched. There are 15 residues in the CDR3. Germline V gene sequence: CDR1 SEHNR, CDR2 FQNEAQ (reference sequence). Using RNA transcripts, the TCR beta CDR3 regions were amplified. Second-round multiplex PCR followed a first-round RT-PCR using HTBI primers. TCRdb re-called the multiplex PCR reads with MiXCR, one entry per CDR3 protein. The top ten hold more than 9.5% of the sample, which has approximately 1.2 million distinct CDR3 sequences, about 38% seen once. Sequencing was done on a sample of peripheral blood or thyroid tissue (not recorded which). The chain couples TRBV7-9 to TRBJ1-2; 8 nucleotides line up with TRBD1. The sequence derives from an adult man with Graves' hyperthyroidism. The CDR3 DNA follows: TGTGCCAGCAGCTTAGGCGGACAGGGCGACTATGGCTACACCTTC. Residues: CASSLGGQGDYGYTF.